A selection of T cell receptor beta chains follows, all from one sample in a study of T cell responses to AZD1222 COVID-19 vaccine. The table came from immunoSEQ multiplex PCR; TCRdb's copy has only in-frame clones and leaves some out. The data contain 160,000 or so clones, 90% of them singletons. The material sequenced was peripheral blood, taken 28 days after the second AZD1222 dose. All receptors derive from an adult who received the AZD1222 COVID-19 vaccine. CDR3s include the opening cysteine and the closing phenylalanine or tryptophan. The D gene is left open where the match is weak. Clone size appears in some rows only: once, few, many, or a class for an expanded clone.

CDR3aa | CDR3nt | v_gene | d_gene | abundance | j_gene
CASSDKREGPNEQFF | TGTGCCAGCAGTGATAAGCGGGAGGGCCCCAATGAGCAGTTCTTC | TRBV25-1 | TRBD2 | once | TRBJ2-1
CASSRGDGAYNEQFF | TGTGCCAGCAGCCGCGGAGACGGGGCCTACAATGAGCAGTTCTTC | TRBV5-5 | - | - | TRBJ2-1
CASSSGQGASYNEQFF | TGCGCCAGCAGCTCCGGACAGGGGGCCTCCTACAATGAGCAGTTCTTC | TRBV5-1 | TRBD1 | - | TRBJ2-1
CASSPRSPSGRPNNEQFF | TGTGCCAGCAGCCCCCGATCCCCTAGCGGGAGACCGAACAATGAGCAGTTCTTC | TRBV9 | TRBD2 | - | TRBJ2-1
CAWSVSGADTQYF | TGTGCCTGGAGTGTATCGGGGGCAGATACGCAGTATTTT | TRBV30 | - | - | TRBJ2-3
CASSQAGGWKETQYF | TGCGCCAGCAGCCAGGCAGGGGGCTGGAAAGAGACCCAGTACTTC | TRBV4-1 | TRBD1 | - | TRBJ2-5
CATRMTSGGYGYTF | TGTGCCACTCGAATGACCTCCGGGGGCTATGGCTACACCTTC | TRBV19 | - | - | TRBJ1-2
CASSLLPYGTRSGYTF | TGTGCCAGCAGTTTATTGCCCTATGGGACTAGGAGTGGCTACACCTTC | TRBV28 | - | - | TRBJ1-2
CASSFFSGRGEQYF | TGTGCCAGCAGTTTTTTTAGCGGGAGAGGCGAGCAGTACTTC | TRBV28 | TRBD2 | - | TRBJ2-7
CASRSDRMNTEAFF | TGTGCCAGCAGATCCGACAGAATGAACACTGAAGCTTTCTTT | TRBV6-5 | - | - | TRBJ1-1
CASSLGGAGVTNEKLFF | TGTGCCAGCAGCTTAGGGGGTGCAGGGGTAACTAATGAAAAACTGTTTTTT | TRBV7-9 | - | - | TRBJ1-4
CASSPTGSHEQYF | TGTGCCAGCAGCCCCACCGGAAGCCACGAGCAGTACTTC | TRBV3-1/TRBV3-2 | - | - | TRBJ2-7
CASSLISTSAIYEQYF | TGTGCCAGCAGCTTAATTAGTACTAGCGCGATCTACGAGCAGTACTTC | TRBV11-2 | TRBD2 | - | TRBJ2-7
CASSFMGGQRSYGYTF | TGTGCCAGCAGCTTTATGGGGGGGCAACGGAGCTATGGCTACACCTTC | TRBV5-5 | - | - | TRBJ1-2
CASSPQGSDGYTF | TGTGCCAGCTCACCACAGGGAAGCGATGGCTACACCTTC | TRBV18 | - | - | TRBJ1-2
CASSQGSWLAPTDTQYF | TGCGCCAGCAGCCAAGGGTCATGGCTAGCGCCCACAGATACGCAGTATTTT | TRBV4-1 | - | - | TRBJ2-3
CASRTGRSYEQYF | TGTGCCAGCAGGACGGGCAGGAGCTACGAGCAGTACTTC | TRBV28 | - | once | TRBJ2-7
CASSEDLDGYEQYF | TGTGCCAGCAGCGAGGATCTGGATGGCTACGAGCAGTACTTC | TRBV6-2/TRBV6-3 | - | - | TRBJ2-7
CSVTPPGQEAFGYTF | TGCAGCGTTACCCCGCCGGGACAGGAGGCGTTTGGCTACACCTTC | TRBV29-1 | TRBD1 | once | TRBJ1-2
CASSCGEGTSYEQYF | TGTGCCAGCAGCTGTGGCGAAGGGACCTCCTACGAGCAGTACTTC | TRBV6-6 | - | - | TRBJ2-7
CASSHRARENFSFF | TGTGCCAGCAGCCATCGAGCCAGGGAGAATTTCAGTTTCTTT | TRBV3-1/TRBV3-2 | - | - | TRBJ1-1
CAIGTGEFYEQYF | TGTGCCATCGGGACAGGGGAGTTCTACGAGCAGTACTTC | TRBV30 | TRBD1 | once | TRBJ2-7
CASSAPKEPEAFF | TGTGCCAGCAGCGCCCCCAAAGAGCCTGAAGCTTTCTTT | TRBV7-9 | - | once | TRBJ1-1
CASSSRGAMNQPQHF | TGTGCCAGCAGCTCCCGGGGGGCGATGAATCAGCCCCAGCATTTT | TRBV7-2 | - | - | TRBJ1-5
CASSLIQGSGELFF | TGTGCCAGCAGCTTAATCCAGGGGAGTGGGGAGCTGTTTTTT | TRBV7-2 | - | - | TRBJ2-2
CASSLRTGLAETQYF | TGTGCCAGCAGCTTACGGACAGGCCTCGCAGAGACCCAGTACTTC | TRBV7-8 | TRBD1 | - | TRBJ2-5
CASSSLASGSGGYEQYF | TGTGCCAGCAGCTCCCTCGCTAGCGGGAGCGGCGGGTACGAGCAGTACTTC | TRBV11-2 | TRBD2 | - | TRBJ2-7
CASRPGDGNEKLFF | TGTGCCAGCAGACCGGGGGATGGTAATGAAAAACTGTTTTTT | TRBV2 | - | once | TRBJ1-4
CASSLLAWSGNEQFF | TGTGCCAGCAGTCTTCTAGCGTGGTCGGGCAATGAGCAGTTCTTC | TRBV6-5 | - | - | TRBJ2-1
CASRDSGLADNEQFF | TGTGCCAGCAGAGACTCGGGACTAGCGGACAATGAGCAGTTCTTC | TRBV6-5 | TRBD2 | - | TRBJ2-1
CASSPDRDNSPLHF | TGTGCCAGCAGTCCTGACAGGGATAATTCACCCCTCCACTTT | TRBV6-4 | TRBD1 | - | TRBJ1-6
CASRTRNTEAFF | TGTGCCAGCAGAACAAGAAACACTGAAGCTTTCTTT | TRBV12-3/TRBV12-4 | - | - | TRBJ1-1
CASSLAAGGEAFF | TGTGCCAGCAGCTTAGCTGCCGGGGGCGAAGCTTTCTTT | TRBV7-9 | - | - | TRBJ1-1
CASSLLEGTEAFF | TGTGCCAGCAGTTTATTGGAGGGAACTGAAGCTTTCTTT | TRBV12-3/TRBV12-4 | - | - | TRBJ1-1
CASSEAGLKAFF | TGTGCCAGCAGCGAGGCGGGTTTGAAGGCTTTCTTT | TRBV7-8 | - | - | TRBJ1-1
CASSLRVGTEAFF | TGCGCCAGCAGCTTGAGGGTGGGCACTGAAGCTTTCTTT | TRBV5-1 | - | - | TRBJ1-1
CASSRDRGYGYTF | TGTGCCAGCAGTCGGGACAGGGGCTATGGCTACACCTTC | TRBV28 | TRBD1 | few | TRBJ1-2
CASSRTSGFYEQYF | TGTGCCAGTAGTCGGACTAGCGGGTTCTACGAGCAGTACTTC | TRBV19 | TRBD2 | - | TRBJ2-7
CASSPRQQGQETQYF | TGTGCCAGCAGCCCAAGACAACAGGGGCAAGAGACCCAGTACTTC | TRBV27 | TRBD1 | - | TRBJ2-5
CASSLTGGWQPQHF | TGTGCCAGCAGCCTAACCGGGGGCTGGCAGCCCCAGCATTTT | TRBV7-8 | - | - | TRBJ1-5
CASSVSENSPLHF | TGCGCCAGCAGCGTATCAGAGAATTCACCCCTCCACTTT | TRBV5-1 | - | - | TRBJ1-6
CASSYTRVGNTIYF | TGTGCCAGCAGTTACACTCGAGTTGGAAACACCATATATTTT | TRBV6-5 | - | once | TRBJ1-3
CASRDANTGELFF | TGCGCCAGCAGGGATGCGAACACCGGGGAGCTGTTTTTT | TRBV4-1 | - | - | TRBJ2-2
CASRRGWPNTGELFF | TGTGCCAGCAGGAGAGGGTGGCCGAACACCGGGGAGCTGTTTTTT | TRBV5-4 | - | - | TRBJ2-2
CASSLPNSGANVLTF | TGCGCCAGCAGCTTACCAAACTCTGGGGCCAACGTCCTGACTTTC | TRBV5-1 | - | - | TRBJ2-6
CASSLARDTEAFF | TGTGCCAGCAGCTTAGCGAGGGACACTGAAGCTTTCTTT | TRBV11-2 | - | - | TRBJ1-1
CASSLRGGPPEAFF | TGTGCCAGCAGTCTCCGGGGCGGGCCACCTGAAGCTTTCTTT | TRBV27 | - | - | TRBJ1-1
CAWSAEWADTQYF | TGTGCCTGGAGCGCGGAGTGGGCAGATACGCAGTATTTT | TRBV30 | - | - | TRBJ2-3